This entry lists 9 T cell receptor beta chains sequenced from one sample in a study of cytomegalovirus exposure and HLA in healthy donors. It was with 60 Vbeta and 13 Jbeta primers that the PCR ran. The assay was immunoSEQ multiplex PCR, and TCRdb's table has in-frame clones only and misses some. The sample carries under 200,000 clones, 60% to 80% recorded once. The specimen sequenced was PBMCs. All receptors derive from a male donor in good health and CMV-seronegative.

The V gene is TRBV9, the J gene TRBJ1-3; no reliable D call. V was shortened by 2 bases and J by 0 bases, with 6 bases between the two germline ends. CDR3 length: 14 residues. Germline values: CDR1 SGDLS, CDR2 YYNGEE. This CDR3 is CASSVAGSGNTIYF. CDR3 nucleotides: TGTGCCAGCAGCGTGGCAGGCTCTGGAAACACCATATATTTT.

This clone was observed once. CDR3 bases: TGTGCCAGCAGGCTAACGGGGTGGTACGAGCAGTACTTC. The encoded protein is CASRLTGWYEQYF. V and J are TRBV7-2 and TRBJ2-7; tentatively, D is TRBD2 (5 bases). V lost 6 bases and J lost 4, with 13 bases in between. Germline V gene sequence: CDR1 SGHTA, CDR2 FQGNSA. This CDR3 contains 13 residues.

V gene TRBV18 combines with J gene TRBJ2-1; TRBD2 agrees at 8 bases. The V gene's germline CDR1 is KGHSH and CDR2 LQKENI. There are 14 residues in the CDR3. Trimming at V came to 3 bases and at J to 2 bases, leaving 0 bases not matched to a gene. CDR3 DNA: TGTGCCAGCTCACCTAGCGGGACCTACAATGAGCAGTTCTTC. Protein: CASSPSGTYNEQFF.

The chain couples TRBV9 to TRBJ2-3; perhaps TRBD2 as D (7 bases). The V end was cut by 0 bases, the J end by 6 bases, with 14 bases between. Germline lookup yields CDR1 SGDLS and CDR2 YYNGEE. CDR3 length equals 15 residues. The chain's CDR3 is CASSVGGGGTDTQYF. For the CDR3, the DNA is TGTGCCAGCAGCGTAGGGGGAGGGGGTACGGATACGCAGTATTTT.

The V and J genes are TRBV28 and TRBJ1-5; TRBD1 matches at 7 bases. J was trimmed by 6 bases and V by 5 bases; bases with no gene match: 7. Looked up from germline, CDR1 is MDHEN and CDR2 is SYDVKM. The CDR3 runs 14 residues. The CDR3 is CASSPGTAGQPQHF. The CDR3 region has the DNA TGTGCCAGCAGTCCCGGGACAGCGGGTCAGCCCCAGCATTTT.

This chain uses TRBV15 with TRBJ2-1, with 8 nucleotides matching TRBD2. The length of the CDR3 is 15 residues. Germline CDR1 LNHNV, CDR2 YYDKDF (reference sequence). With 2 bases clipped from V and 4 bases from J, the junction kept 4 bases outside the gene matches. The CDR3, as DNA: TGTGCCACCAGCAGACCCGGGACTAGTTACAATGAGCAGTTCTTC. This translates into CATSRPGTSYNEQFF. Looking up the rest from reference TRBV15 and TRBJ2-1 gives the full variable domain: DAMVIQNPRYQVTQFGKPVTLSCSQTLNHNVMYWYQQKSSQAPKLLFHYYDKDFNNEADTPDNFQSRRPNTSFCFLDIRSPGLGDTAMYLCATSRPGTSYNEQFFGPGTRLTVL.

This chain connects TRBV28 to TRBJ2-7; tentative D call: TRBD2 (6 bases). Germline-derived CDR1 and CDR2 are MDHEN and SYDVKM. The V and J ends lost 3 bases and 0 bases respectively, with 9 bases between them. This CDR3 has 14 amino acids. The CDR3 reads CASSFHGSSYEQYF. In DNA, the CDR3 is TGTGCCAGCAGTTTTCACGGGAGCTCCTACGAGCAGTACTTC. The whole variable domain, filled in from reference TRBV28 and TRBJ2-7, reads DVKVTQSSRYLVKRTGEKVFLECVQDMDHENMFWYRQDPGLGLRLIYFSYDVKMKEKGDIPEGYSVSREKKERFSLILESASTNQTSMYLCASSFHGSSYEQYFGPGTRLTVT.

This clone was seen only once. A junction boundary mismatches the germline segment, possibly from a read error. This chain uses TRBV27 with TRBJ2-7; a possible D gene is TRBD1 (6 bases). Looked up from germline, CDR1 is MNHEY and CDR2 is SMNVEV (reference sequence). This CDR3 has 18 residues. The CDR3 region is CASNDPKGPRQGSSEQYF. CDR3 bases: TGTGCCAGCAACGACCCCAAAGGGCCGAGGCAGGGGTCCTCCGAGCAGTACTTC.

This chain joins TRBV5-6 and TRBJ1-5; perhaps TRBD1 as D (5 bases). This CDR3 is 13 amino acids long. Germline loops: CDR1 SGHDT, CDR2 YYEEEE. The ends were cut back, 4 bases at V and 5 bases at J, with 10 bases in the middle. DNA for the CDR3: TGTGCCAGCAGCGGGGCACCGGATCAGCCCCAGCATTTT. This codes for CASSGAPDQPQHF.